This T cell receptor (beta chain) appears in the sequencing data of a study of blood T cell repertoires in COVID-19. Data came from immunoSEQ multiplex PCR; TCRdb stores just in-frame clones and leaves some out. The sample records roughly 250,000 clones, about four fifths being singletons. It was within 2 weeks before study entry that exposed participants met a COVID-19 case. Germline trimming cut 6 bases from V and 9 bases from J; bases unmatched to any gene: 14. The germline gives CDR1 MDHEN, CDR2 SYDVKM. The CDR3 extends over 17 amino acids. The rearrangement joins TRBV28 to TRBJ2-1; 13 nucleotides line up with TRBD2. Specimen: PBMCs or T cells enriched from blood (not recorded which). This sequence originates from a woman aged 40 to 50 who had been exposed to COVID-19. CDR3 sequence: CASRPTTSGGARAEQFF. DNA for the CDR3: TGTGCCAGCAGGCCCACCACTAGCGGGGGGGCCAGGGCTGAGCAGTTCTTC. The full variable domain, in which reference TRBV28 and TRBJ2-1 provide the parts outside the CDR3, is DVKVTQSSRYLVKRTGEKVFLECVQDMDHENMFWYRQDPGLGLRLIYFSYDVKMKEKGDIPEGYSVSREKKERFSLILESASTNQTSMYLCASRPTTSGGARAEQFFGPGTRLTVL.